This entry features one T cell receptor beta chain sequence. The antigen it binds to is not known. Sequencing was performed on an Illumina HiSeq 2000. The TCR beta cDNA libraries were made using 5'RACE template switching, a step that added both a universal primer site and unique molecular identifiers. cDNA synthesis was primed from the TCR beta constant segment and was followed by two successive PCR amplification steps. In the authors' own workflow: MIGEC was used to demultiplex reads and group reads by UMI, and MiTCR was used to assemble and quantify clonotypes. To remove erroneous sequences, TCR cDNA sequences were retained only when supported by two or more reads. The tcR package was used for downstream repertoire analysis, and clonotypes were matched between fractions using CDR3 nucleotide sequence together with V segment. Antigen specificity was annotated against VDJdb with VDJmatch, allowing one amino acid substitution in CDR3. Through TCRdb reprocessing, the reads give one entry per CDR3 protein sequence; DNA is omitted. The V and J calls reflect TCRdb's pipeline rather than the authors' work. This sample's table has entries for over 350,000 distinct CDR3 sequences. Of the sample, about 10% is held by the ten largest clones.

A commercial ELISA kit detecting HCMV-specific IgG in serum was used to determine HCMV serostatus. Ficoll density gradient centrifugation was used to isolate peripheral blood mononuclear cells from blood. The data were obtained in a study of T cells expressing NK-cell markers (dated by TCRdb to the early 2020s). In the study overall: Three sorted T-cell subsets (CD3+CD56+NKG2C+, CD3+CD56+NKG2C- and CD3+CD56-NKG2C+) from under ten donors had their TCR beta-chain repertoires profiled. Of the eight sequenced donors, seven were found to be HCMV-seropositive and one was found to be HCMV-seronegative. The eight sequenced donors were randomly selected healthy volunteers, three men and five women. Illumina HiSeq 2000/2500, MiSeq or NextSeq was used to sequence libraries as 2 x 150 bp reads.

The germline V gene (reference sequence) specifies DFQATT as CDR1 and SNEGSKA as CDR2. The CDR3, cysteine through phenylalanine, is 19 amino acids long. The DNA sequence is not available. The study at large found these results: In several donors, the dominant CD3+CD56+NKG2C+ clonotypes were found to rank among the top 10 CD8+ clonotypes and to make up 1.0-7.0% of CD8+ T cells. Those dominant clonotypes were again the most abundant among CD3+CD56-NKG2C+ cells in a handful of donors, at about 28.3-60.1%. Whether the expanded NKG2C-expressing T cell clones were specific for HCMV antigens remained unclear.

The TCR sequence derives from a woman in her forties or fifties in good health. Donor details come from another sample of the same person, matched by shared clones. The sequenced sample was blood T cells: a sorted CD56 or NKG2C T cell subset, CD4+ or CD8+ T cells, or bulk PBMC T cells (not recorded which). This chain joins TRBV20-1 to TRBJ2-4; TCRdb picks TRBD2, but there is no DNA to check that call. The CDR3 here reads CSARDQKALAGSILNIQYF.